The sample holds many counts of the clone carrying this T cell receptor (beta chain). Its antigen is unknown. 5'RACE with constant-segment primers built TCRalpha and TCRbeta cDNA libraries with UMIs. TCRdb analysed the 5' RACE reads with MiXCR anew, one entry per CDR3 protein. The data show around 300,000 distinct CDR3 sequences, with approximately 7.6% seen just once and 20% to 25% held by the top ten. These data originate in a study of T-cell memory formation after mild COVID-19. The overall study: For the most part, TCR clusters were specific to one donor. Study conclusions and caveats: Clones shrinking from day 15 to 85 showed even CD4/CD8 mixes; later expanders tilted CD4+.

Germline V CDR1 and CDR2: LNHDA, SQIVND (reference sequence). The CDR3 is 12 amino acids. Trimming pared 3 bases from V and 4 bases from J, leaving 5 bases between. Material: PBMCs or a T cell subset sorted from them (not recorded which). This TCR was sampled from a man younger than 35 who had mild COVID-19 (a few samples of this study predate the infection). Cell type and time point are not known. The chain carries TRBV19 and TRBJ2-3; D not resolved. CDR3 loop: CASSMSADTQYF. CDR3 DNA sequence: TGTGCCAGTAGTATGTCGGCAGATACGCAGTATTTT.